This entry is about one T cell receptor beta chain. The sample originates from a study of control samples from healthy donors and cancer patients. The CDR3 spans 16 residues. The V gene end was trimmed by 7 bases and the J gene end by 6 bases; junction bases not matched to a gene: 12. Germline-derived CDR1 and CDR2 are LNHDA and SQIVND (reference sequence). TCRdb keeps only in-frame clones here, not all; method: immunoSEQ multiplex PCR. Here the sample spans approximately 100,000 clones, roughly 88% being singletons. Source material: blood. V usage is TRBV19 and J usage is TRBJ2-1, with 10 bases that match TRBD1. The TCR was taken from a man aged 25 to 45 in good health. DNA of the CDR3: TGTGCCAGTACCACAGACAGGGGGCAGGGGGGCAATGAGCAGTTCTTC. The encoded protein is CASTTDRGQGGNEQFF.